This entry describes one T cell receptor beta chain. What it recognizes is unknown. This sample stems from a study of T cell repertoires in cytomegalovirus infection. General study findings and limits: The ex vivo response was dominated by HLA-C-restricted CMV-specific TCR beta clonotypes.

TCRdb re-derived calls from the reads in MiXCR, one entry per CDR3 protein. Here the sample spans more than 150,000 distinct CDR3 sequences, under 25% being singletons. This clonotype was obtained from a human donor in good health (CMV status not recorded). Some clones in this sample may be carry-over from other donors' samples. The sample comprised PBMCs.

The CDR3 DNA is TGTGCTAGTGGTTTTGAGTTGTTGGACACCTTC. Its translation: CASGFELLDTF. The chain carries TRBV12-5 and TRBJ1-2; D remains ambiguous. The length of the CDR3 is 11 residues. Germline CDR1 is LGHNT and CDR2 is FRNRAP. Trimming took 3 bases from V and 12 from J, leaving 11 bases between them.